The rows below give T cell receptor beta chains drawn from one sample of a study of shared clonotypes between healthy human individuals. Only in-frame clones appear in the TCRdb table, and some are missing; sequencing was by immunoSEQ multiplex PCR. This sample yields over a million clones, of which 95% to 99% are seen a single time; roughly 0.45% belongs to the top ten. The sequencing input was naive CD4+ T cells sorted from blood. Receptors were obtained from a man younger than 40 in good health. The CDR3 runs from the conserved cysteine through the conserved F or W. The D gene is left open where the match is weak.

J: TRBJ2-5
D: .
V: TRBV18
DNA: TGTGCCAGCTCGCGTAGCCAACAAGAGACCCAGTACTTC
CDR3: CASSRSQQETQYF

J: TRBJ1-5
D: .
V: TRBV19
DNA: TGTGCCAGCAACACAGGGCTCAATCAGCCCCAGCATTTT
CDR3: CASNTGLNQPQHF

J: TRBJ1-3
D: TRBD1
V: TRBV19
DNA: TGTGCCAGTGGGCAGGGGGCCTCTGGAAACACCATATATTTT
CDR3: CASGQGASGNTIYF

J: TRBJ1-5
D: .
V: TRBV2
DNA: TGTGCCAGCAGTGAATACGGGGGTAGCAATCAGCCCCAGCATTTT
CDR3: CASSEYGGSNQPQHF

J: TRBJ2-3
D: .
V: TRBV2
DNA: TGTGCCAGCAGCAGGGCGCGCACAGATACGCAGTATTTT
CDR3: CASSRARTDTQYF

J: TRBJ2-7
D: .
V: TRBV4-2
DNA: TGTGCCAGCAGCCAAGGACGGGAGATCACCTACGAGCAGTACTTC
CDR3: CASSQGREITYEQYF

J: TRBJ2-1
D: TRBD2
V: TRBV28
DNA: TGTGCCAGCAGAGTTCGGCTCCCGGGACTAGATCTCAATGAGCAGTTCTTC
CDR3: CASRVRLPGLDLNEQFF

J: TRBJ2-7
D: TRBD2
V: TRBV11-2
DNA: TGTGCCAGCAGCCTCCCCGGGCTAGCGGGAGGCGTCTTCTCCTACGAGCAGTACTTC
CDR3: CASSLPGLAGGVFSYEQYF

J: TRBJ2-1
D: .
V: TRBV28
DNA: TGTGCCAGCAGTCCTCCCTTAGGAACAGGGTACTACAATGAGCAGTTCTTC
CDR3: CASSPPLGTGYYNEQFF

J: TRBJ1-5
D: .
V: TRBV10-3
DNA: TGTGCCATCAGTGAGGGACAGAGTAGCAATCAGCCCCAGCATTTT
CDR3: CAISEGQSSNQPQHF

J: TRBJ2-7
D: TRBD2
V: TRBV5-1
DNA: TGCGCCAGCAGCCTAAATACCGGGACTAGCCCGACCGAGCAGTACTTC
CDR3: CASSLNTGTSPTEQYF

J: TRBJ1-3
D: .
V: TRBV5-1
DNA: TGCGCCAGCAGCCTCTCAGGTGGAAACACCATATATTTT
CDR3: CASSLSGGNTIYF

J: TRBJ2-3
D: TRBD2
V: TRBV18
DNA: TGTGCCAGCTCACCCAAGCGGGGGAGCACAGATACGCAGTATTTT
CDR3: CASSPKRGSTDTQYF

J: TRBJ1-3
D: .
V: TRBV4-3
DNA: TGCGCCAGCAGCCAAGGCTCGGGCCTCCTCCCCGGAGGAAACACCATATATTTT
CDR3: CASSQGSGLLPGGNTIYF

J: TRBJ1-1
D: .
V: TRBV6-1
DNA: TGTGCCGGAAGTGAAGCTTTCTTT
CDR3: CAGSEAFF

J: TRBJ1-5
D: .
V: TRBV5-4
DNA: TGTGCCAGCAGCTTGGCGGGGGTAAGCAATCAGCCCCAGCATTTT
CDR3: CASSLAGVSNQPQHF

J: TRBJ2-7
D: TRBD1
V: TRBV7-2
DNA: TGTGCCAGCAGCCGGGACAGATCCACCTACGAGCAGTACTTC
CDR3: CASSRDRSTYEQYF

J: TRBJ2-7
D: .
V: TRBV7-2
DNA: TGTGCCAGCACCGTTTCCGGGTCGCCGTTCTACGAGCAGTACTTC
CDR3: CASTVSGSPFYEQYF

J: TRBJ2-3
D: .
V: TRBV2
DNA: TGTGCCAGCAGTGGGGGGGCTTTAGCTACGCAGTATTTT
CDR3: CASSGGALATQYF

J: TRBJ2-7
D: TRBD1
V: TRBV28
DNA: TGTGCCAGCAGAGATGGACAGGGGAAAACTTACGAGCAGTACTTC
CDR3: CASRDGQGKTYEQYF

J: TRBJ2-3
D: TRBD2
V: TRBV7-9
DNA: TGTGCCAGCAGCCGGGGACTAGCGGGGGCCGCTAGCACAGATACGCAGTATTTT
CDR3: CASSRGLAGAASTDTQYF

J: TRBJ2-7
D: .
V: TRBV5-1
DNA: TGCGCCAGCAGCTCAGGCTACGAGCAGTACTTC
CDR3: CASSSGYEQYF

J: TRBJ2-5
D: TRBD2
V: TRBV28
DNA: TGTGCCAGCAGTGGGGGCCTTAGCGGGATAGAGACCCAGTACTTC
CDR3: CASSGGLSGIETQYF

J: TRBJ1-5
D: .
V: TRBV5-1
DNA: TGCGCCAGCAGCTTGGAAACAGATCAGCCCCAGCATTTT
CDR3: CASSLETDQPQHF